This note documents a single TCR beta chain sequence. Donors showed nominal health when sampled, although they likely had unrecorded immune exposures. The V and J ends lost 3 bases and 5 bases respectively, with 16 bases between them. Germline assignment: CDR1 SGHTA and CDR2 FQGNSA. This CDR3 contains 15 residues. The source of the sample is a study of cytomegalovirus exposure and HLA in healthy donors. The PCR contained 60 Vbeta and 13 Jbeta primers. Only in-frame clones appear in the TCRdb table, and some are missing; sequencing was by immunoSEQ multiplex PCR. The sample's table shows about 83,000 clones.

The rearrangement uses TRBV7-2 and TRBJ2-5; D unclear. Material for sequencing was PBMCs. The sequence came from a man in his late teens or twenties in good health and CMV-seropositive. The CDR3: CASSFSAVVSETQYF. The CDR3 bases are TGTGCCAGCAGCTTCTCTGCGGTGGTCAGCGAGACCCAGTACTTC.